The 31 T cell receptor beta chains below come from one sample, sequenced in a study of control samples from healthy donors and cancer patients. Sequenced by immunoSEQ multiplex PCR; TCRdb stores in-frame clones only, minus some. The data show around 200,000 clones, about 94% seen once. Sequencing input: blood. The receptors were gathered from a man aged 45-60 years in good health.

V usage is TRBV5-4 and J usage is TRBJ2-2; tentatively, D is TRBD1 (6 bases). The CDR3 contains 15 residues. Germline assignment: CDR1 SGHNT and CDR2 YYREEE (reference sequence). The ends were cut back, 5 bases at V and 2 bases at J, with 13 bases in the middle. As DNA, the CDR3 is TGTGCCAGCAGTCTCTACAGGGTCAACACCGGGGAGCTGTTTTTT. Its translation is CASSLYRVNTGELFF.

The chain employs TRBV11-2 and TRBJ1-6; D gene uncertain. This CDR3 is built from 15 residues. V dropped 1 base and J dropped 5 bases, with 9 bases sitting between them. Germline CDR1 reads SGHAT; CDR2 reads FQNNGV. The CDR3 spells CASSLGTGDNSPLHF. CDR3 sequence (DNA): TGTGCCAGCAGCTTAGGGACTGGGGATAATTCACCCCTCCACTTT.

The chain carries TRBV2 and TRBJ2-5; 7 bases align to TRBD1. The length of the CDR3 is 14 residues. Germline V lookup: CDR1 SNHLY, CDR2 FYNNEI. J lost 5 bases, V lost 6 bases, and 9 bases had no gene match. CDR3 DNA: TGTGCCAGCAGAGGGACAGCCTCAGGGGAGACCCAGTACTTC. Translating it yields CASRGTASGETQYF. Looking up the rest from reference TRBV2 and TRBJ2-5 gives the full variable domain: EPEVTQTPSHQVTQMGQEVILRCVPISNHLYFYWYRQILGQKVEFLVSFYNNEISEKSEIFDDQFSVERPDGSNFTLKIRSTKLEDSAMYFCASRGTASGETQYFGPGTRLLVL.

This chain connects TRBV3-1 (or the pseudogene TRBV3-2) to TRBJ2-6, with D maybe TRBD1 (5 bases). The CDR3 runs 18 residues. The V end was cut by 2 bases, the J end by 0 bases, with 14 bases between. Germline CDR1 is LGHDT and CDR2 is YNNKEL (reference sequence). The CDR3 reads CASSQKQGSFSGANVLTF. The CDR3 DNA reads TGTGCCAGCAGCCAAAAGCAGGGATCATTCTCTGGGGCCAACGTCCTGACTTTC.

The chain has TRBV9 and TRBJ2-2, with TRBD2 as a possible D gene (6 bases). CDR1 is SGDLS, CDR2 YYNGEE, per germline. V lost 0 bases and J lost 8, with 11 bases in between. CDR3 length: 14 residues. Written as DNA, the CDR3 is TGTGCCAGCAGCGTAGCAGGGACTCCGGGGGAGCTGTTTTTT. Residues: CASSVAGTPGELFF.

This clone has only one observation. The V call is TRBV2, the J call TRBJ2-5; no clear D gene. The CDR3 runs 11 residues. Trimming cost V 8 bases and J 4 bases, with 8 bases left between them. The germline V gene has CDR1 SNHLY and CDR2 FYNNEI. CDR3 protein: CASEAAETQYF. The DNA for the CDR3 is TGTGCCAGCGAGGCGGCAGAGACCCAGTACTTC. The full variable domain, rest sourced from reference TRBV2 and TRBJ2-5, is EPEVTQTPSHQVTQMGQEVILRCVPISNHLYFYWYRQILGQKVEFLVSFYNNEISEKSEIFDDQFSVERPDGSNFTLKIRSTKLEDSAMYFCASEAAETQYFGPGTRLLVL.

The chain recombines TRBV28 with TRBJ2-3; D is undetermined. This CDR3 spans 12 amino acids. Germline assignment: CDR1 MDHEN and CDR2 SYDVKM. Trimming left V 4 bases short and J 7 bases short, with 9 bases between. The CDR3 loop is CASSSAANTQYF. For the CDR3, the DNA is TGTGCCAGCAGTTCAGCCGCAAATACGCAGTATTTT.

The CDR3 spells CASRTSGGQETQYF. The CDR3 DNA sequence: TGTGCCAGCAGGACTAGCGGGGGCCAAGAGACCCAGTACTTC. This rearrangement joins TRBV11-2 to TRBJ2-5, with TRBD2 matching 12 bases. The trim removed 6 bases at V and 1 base at J, leaving 0 bases unmatched. Germline CDR1 reads SGHAT; CDR2 reads FQNNGV. The CDR3 totals 14 residues.

This rearrangement joins TRBV7-2 to TRBJ2-7; D gene uncertain. CDR3 length equals 13 residues. V shed 5 bases and J shed 2 bases, with 10 bases lying between them. The V gene's germline CDR1 is SGHTA and CDR2 FQGNSA. The CDR3 here is CASSPADTYEQYF. The CDR3 DNA reads as TGTGCCAGCAGCCCTGCCGATACCTACGAGCAGTACTTC. The full variable domain, its missing parts supplied by reference TRBV7-2 and TRBJ2-7, is GAGVSQSPSNKVTEKGKDVELRCDPISGHTALYWYRQSLGQGLEFLIYFQGNSAPDKSGLPSDRFSAERTGGSVSTLTIQRTQQEDSAVYLCASSPADTYEQYFGPGTRLTVT.

This sequence joins TRBV6-5 and TRBJ1-4; D may be TRBD1 (5 bases). Germline lookup yields CDR1 MNHEY and CDR2 SVGAGI. This CDR3 comprises 14 residues. Trimming removed 6 bases from V and 12 bases from J, with 20 bases in between. The CDR3 coding sequence is TGTGCCAGCAGCTCCTACGAAGGGGTTGGGGAACTGTTTTTT. Amino acids: CASSSYEGVGELFF.

This sequence joins TRBV18 and TRBJ2-1, with 7 bases aligning to TRBD1. V lost 2 bases, J lost 12 bases, and 10 bases stayed unmatched. The germline CDR1 and CDR2 sequences are KGHSH and LQKENI. The CDR3 has 14 amino acids. CDR3 nucleotides: TGTGCCAGCTCACCAAGTGAGGGGGCTTGGAGGCAGTTCTTC. It yields the protein CASSPSEGAWRQFF.

The chain combines TRBV5-1 with TRBJ1-1, with D possibly TRBD1 on 5 matching bases. The V end lost 0 bases, the J end lost 1 base, and 10 bases lay between the germline ends. The CDR3 extends over 15 amino acids. The germline V gene encodes CDR1 SGHRS and CDR2 YFSETQ. The CDR3 DNA sequence: TGCGCCAGCAGCTTGGCCTGGGGCCAGAACACTGAAGCTTTCTTT. Translated: CASSLAWGQNTEAFF. The entire variable domain, with the rest obtained from reference TRBV5-1 and TRBJ1-1, is as follows: KAGVTQTPRYLIKTRGQQVTLSCSPISGHRSVSWYQQTPGQGLQFLFEYFSETQRNKGNFPGRFSGRQFSNSRSEMNVSTLELGDSALYLCASSLAWGQNTEAFFGQGTRLTVV.

This sequence joins TRBV19 and TRBJ2-5; weak D call: TRBD2 (5 bases). The CDR3 runs 13 residues. With 6 bases removed from V and 9 bases from J, the gap between germline ends came to 17 bases. In germline, CDR1 is LNHDA, CDR2 SQIVND (reference sequence). CDR3 residues: CASSRQVGGSQYF. The CDR3 region has the DNA TGTGCCAGTAGCCGGCAAGTTGGCGGGTCCCAGTACTTC.

J is TRBJ1-5 and V is TRBV15; D uncertain. Germline V gene sequence: CDR1 LNHNV, CDR2 YYDKDF (reference sequence). V shed 0 bases and J shed 5 bases, with 5 bases lying between them. This CDR3 has 13 amino acids. CDR3 sequence reads: CATSRDRHQPQHF. The DNA for the CDR3 is TGTGCCACCAGCAGAGATAGGCATCAGCCCCAGCATTTT.

CDR3 in DNA: TGTGCCAGCAGTCGGTTGGGCGATGAAGCTTTCTTT. It encodes CASSRLGDEAFF. The chain is built from TRBV6-5 and TRBJ1-1; the D is unclear. The V gene lost 5 bases and the J gene lost 7 bases, with 11 bases spanning the gap. The V gene's germline CDR1 is MNHEY and CDR2 SVGAGI. The CDR3 totals 12 residues.

This chain joins TRBV25-1 and TRBJ2-5; possible D gene TRBD1, 6 bases. CDR3 length: 15 residues. V lost 10 bases and J lost 1, with 19 bases in between. CDR1 is MGHDK and CDR2 is SYGVNS in the germline V gene. The CDR3, as DNA: TGTGCCACTAGCATCCAGGGGTCGGGCCAAGAGACCCAGTACTTC. Translating it yields CATSIQGSGQETQYF.

The chain links TRBV6-2 or TRBV6-3 to TRBJ2-1; TRBD2 matches at 9 bases. With 5 bases clipped from V and 4 bases from J, the junction kept 9 bases outside the gene matches. CDR3 size: 16 residues. Germline V gene lookup returns CDR1 MNHEY and CDR2 SVGEGT. Here the CDR3 reads CASSPGKRGAYNEQFF. DNA of the CDR3: TGTGCCAGCAGTCCCGGCAAGCGGGGGGCTTACAATGAGCAGTTCTTC.

The CDR3 DNA follows: TGTGCCAGCAGTGCCCGGGGACAGATTTTTTCACCCCTCCACTTT. Amino acids: CASSARGQIFSPLHF. The J gene is TRBJ1-6, the V gene TRBV6-2 or TRBV6-3, with 7 bases identical to TRBD1. This CDR3 spans 15 amino acids. CDR1 and CDR2 (germline): MNHEY, SVGEGT. The ends lost 5 bases at V and 9 bases at J; junction bases unmatched: 10.

The chain links TRBV27 to TRBJ1-1, with TRBD1 as a possible D gene (5 bases). The germline CDR1 and CDR2 sequences are MNHEY and SMNVEV (reference sequence). V was trimmed by 8 bases and J by 5 bases, leaving 15 bases between them. The CDR3 runs 13 residues. CDR3 nucleotides: TGTGCCAGCGAAGCAGGGTTAGGGACTGAAGCTTTCTTT. Its translation: CASEAGLGTEAFF.

V and J are TRBV19 and TRBJ1-5, with 8 bases fitting TRBD1. Per germline, CDR1 LNHDA and CDR2 SQIVND (reference sequence). V was clipped by 5 bases and J by 5 bases; unmatched bases: 5. The CDR3 totals 14 residues. Here the CDR3 DNA reads TGTGCCAGTAGTCCTGGACAGGGCTATCAGCCCCAGCATTTT. It yields the protein CASSPGQGYQPQHF. The full variable domain, with the rest looked up from reference TRBV19 and TRBJ1-5, is DGGITQSPKYLFRKEGQNVTLSCEQNLNHDAMYWYRQDPGQGLRLIYYSQIVNDFQKGDIAEGYSVSREKKESFPLTVTSAQKNPTAFYLCASSPGQGYQPQHFGDGTRLSIL.

The chain couples TRBV5-6 to TRBJ2-2; D is unclear. In germline, CDR1 is SGHDT, CDR2 YYEEEE. CDR3 length equals 14 residues. The V and J ends lost 4 bases and 0 bases respectively, with 7 bases between them. The CDR3 loop is CASSRRSNTGELFF. The CDR3 region has the DNA TGTGCCAGCAGCCGCAGGTCGAACACCGGGGAGCTGTTTTTT. The variable domain in full, completed from reference TRBV5-6 and TRBJ2-2, reads DAGVTQSPTHLIKTRGQQVTLRCSPKSGHDTVSWYQQALGQGPQFIFQYYEEEERQRGNFPDRFSGHQFPNYSSELNVNALLLGDSALYLCASSRRSNTGELFFGEGSRLTVL.

The gene calls are TRBV7-6 and TRBJ2-3; no clear D. The CDR3 extends over 12 amino acids. In germline, CDR1 is SGHVS, CDR2 FNYEAQ. V lost 2 bases, J lost 4 bases, and 4 bases lay in between. In DNA, the CDR3 is TGTGCCAGCAGCTTAAATCCAGATACGCAGTATTTT. This translates into CASSLNPDTQYF.

CDR3 DNA sequence: TGTGCCAGCAGAGGGACAGGCGATCAGCCCCAGCATTTT. It codes for CASRGTGDQPQHF. The chain employs TRBV6-5 and TRBJ1-5; 8 bases are shared with TRBD1. Germline V CDR1 and CDR2: MNHEY, SVGAGI. The CDR3 extends over 13 amino acids. J lost 5 bases, V lost 6 bases, and 3 bases had no gene match.

This clone appeared a few times. V is TRBV7-7 and J is TRBJ2-7; D uncertain. This CDR3 spans 13 amino acids. V shed 5 bases and J shed 5 bases, with 13 bases lying between them. Germline V CDR1 and CDR2: SSHAT, FNYEAQ (reference sequence). CDR3 nucleotide sequence: TGTGCCAGCAGCCTAACCGGAGTGAACGAGCAGTACGTC. Residues: CASSLTGVNEQYV.

J is TRBJ2-4 and V is TRBV20-1, with 9 positions matching TRBD1. V lost 3 bases and J lost 7; bases outside the gene matches: 7. Germline V gene data show CDR1 as DFQATT and CDR2 as SNEGSKA (reference sequence). The CDR3 is 14 amino acids. The CDR3: CSASLGQGTNIQYF. The CDR3 DNA follows: TGCAGTGCTAGTCTTGGACAGGGGACGAACATTCAGTACTTC.

This clone has only one observation. V usage is TRBV5-1 and J usage is TRBJ1-5; D is possibly TRBD1 (5 bases). This CDR3 is built from 13 residues. The germline V gene encodes CDR1 SGHRS and CDR2 YFSETQ. Trimming left V 0 bases short and J 7 bases short, with 8 bases between. The CDR3, as DNA: TGCGCCAGCAGCTTGGGGGGGGTGCAGCCCCAGCATTTT. This encodes CASSLGGVQPQHF.

This chain connects TRBV7-2 to TRBJ2-1; 10 positions agree with TRBD2. The V segment lost 2 bases and the J segment 7 bases; nucleotides outside the gene matches: 11. CDR1 is SGHTA, CDR2 FQGNSA, per germline. The CDR3 length is 17 residues. This chain's CDR3 is CASSLWGQRGGRNEQFF. CDR3 DNA sequence: TGTGCCAGCAGCTTATGGGGACAGCGGGGGGGCCGGAATGAGCAGTTCTTC.

The chain couples TRBV5-1 to TRBJ2-7; the D is unclear. The CDR3 has 13 amino acids. Germline values: CDR1 SGHRS, CDR2 YFSETQ. Trimming removed 4 bases from V and 7 bases from J, with 15 bases in between. DNA of the CDR3: TGCGCCAGCAGCCCCCACACCCTGGGGGAGCAGTACTTC. Its protein product is CASSPHTLGEQYF.

V and J are TRBV7-9 and TRBJ1-2; D unresolved. Trimming took off 0 bases at V and 8 bases at J, with 10 bases between the two ends. The CDR3 is made up of 13 amino acids. Germline V gene lookup returns CDR1 SEHNR and CDR2 FQNEAQ (reference sequence). The CDR3 is CASSLALAIGYTF. The CDR3 DNA reads as TGTGCCAGCAGCTTAGCGCTTGCAATCGGCTACACCTTC.

The chain carries TRBV28 and TRBJ1-1; D remains ambiguous. The CDR3 extends over 12 amino acids. The germline gives CDR1 MDHEN, CDR2 SYDVKM. V dropped 10 bases and J dropped 8 bases, with 17 bases sitting between them. The CDR3 sequence is CATFEGVREAFF. The CDR3 nucleotides are TGTGCCACCTTTGAGGGAGTGCGAGAAGCTTTCTTT.

In this sample, this clone turned up once. The rearrangement links TRBV2 to TRBJ1-3, with D unclear. The V and J ends lost 4 bases and 4 bases respectively, with 5 bases between them. CDR1 SNHLY and CDR2 FYNNEI come from the germline V gene. The CDR3 contains 12 residues. In nucleotides, the CDR3 is TGTGCCAGCAGTGTTAGAGGAAACACCATATATTTT. This codes for CASSVRGNTIYF.